These T cell receptor beta chains were read from a single sample in a study of neurological immune-mediated disorders. TCRdb independently ran MiXCR on the 5' RACE reads; one entry per CDR3 protein. The sample gives tens of thousands of distinct CDR3 sequences, under 20% of which show up once; 15% is in the top ten. The sample taken for sequencing was PBMCs. These receptors were collected from a woman aged 40-49 years in good health. Both conserved end residues are part of each CDR3. D genes are given only for firm matches. Only part of the rows carry a size: once, few, many, or a class if the clone is expanded.

>TRBV29-1|-|many|TRBJ1-1|8
CSVADAFF
TGCAGCGTTGCGGATGCTTTCTTT
>TRBV6-2/TRBV6-3|-|many|TRBJ1-5|13
CASHQGGNQPQHF
TGTGCCAGCCACCAGGGAGGGAATCAGCCCCAGCATTTT
>TRBV7-3|-|many|TRBJ2-5|13
CASSYNTAETQYF
TGTGCCAGCAGCTACAACACCGCAGAGACCCAGTACTTC
>TRBV12-3/TRBV12-4|TRBD1|once|TRBJ2-2|16
CASSLFGQGANGELFF
TGTGCCAGCAGTTTATTCGGGCAGGGGGCGAACGGGGAGCTGTTTTTT
>TRBV6-5|-|-|TRBJ2-2|17
CASSYSGTPANTGELFF
TGTGCCAGCAGTTACTCGGGGACACCGGCGAACACCGGGGAGCTGTTTTTT
>TRBV5-1|-|many|TRBJ2-1|13
CASSLSPTNEQFF
TGCGCCAGCAGCTTGAGTCCCACCAATGAGCAGTTCTTC
>TRBV9|-|many|TRBJ2-3|15
CASSAWGSGTDTQYF
TGTGCCAGCAGCGCTTGGGGGTCGGGCACAGATACGCAGTATTTT
>TRBV5-1|-|many|TRBJ1-1|12
CASSWDTGEAFF
TGCGCCAGCAGCTGGGACACAGGGGAAGCTTTCTTT
>TRBV20-1|TRBD2|many|TRBJ2-4|17
CSARHSGGALAKNIQYF
TGCAGTGCTAGGCACAGCGGGGGGGCTTTAGCCAAAAACATTCAGTACTTC
>TRBV7-2|-|many|TRBJ1-1|19
CASSLVFYGADSRDTEAFF
TGTGCCAGCAGCTTAGTTTTTTACGGGGCGGACTCGAGGGACACTGAAGCTTTCTTT
>TRBV4-1|TRBD1|many|TRBJ2-1|15
CASSQPGQWVIEQFF
TGCGCCAGCAGCCAACCGGGACAGTGGGTTATTGAGCAGTTCTTC
>TRBV6-1|-|-|TRBJ2-7|14
CASRVGESYYEQYF
TGTGCCAGCAGGGTAGGGGAAAGCTACTACGAGCAGTACTTC
>TRBV6-1|TRBD1|few|TRBJ1-1|14
CASSGQGQSTEAFF
TGTGCCAGCAGTGGACAGGGGCAAAGCACTGAAGCTTTCTTT
>TRBV20-1|TRBD1|-|TRBJ2-7|16
CSARETGTGRSYEQYF
TGCAGTGCTAGAGAGACCGGGACAGGGCGATCCTACGAGCAGTACTTC
>TRBV4-3|TRBD2|many|TRBJ2-1|15
CASSLGGGDYNEQFF
TGCGCCAGCAGCCTCGGTGGGGGGGACTACAATGAGCAGTTCTTC
>TRBV7-2|-|few|TRBJ2-3|15
CASSLSSGVTDTQYF
TGTGCCAGCAGCTTAAGTTCAGGGGTTACAGATACGCAGTATTTT
>TRBV5-5|TRBD1|many|TRBJ1-1|13
CASTRGGMAEAFF
TGTGCCAGCACCAGGGGGGGGATGGCTGAAGCTTTCTTT
>TRBV29-1|TRBD1|many|TRBJ2-1|13
CSVGQGAHNEQFF
TGCAGCGTTGGACAGGGGGCCCACAATGAGCAGTTCTTC
>TRBV5-6|TRBD1|-|TRBJ1-4|14
CASSLLTGAEKLFF
TGTGCCAGCAGCTTGTTGACAGGGGCCGAAAAACTGTTTTTT
>TRBV2|TRBD1|many|TRBJ1-3|15
CASSPQGASGNTIYF
TGTGCCAGCAGTCCACAGGGGGCGTCCGGAAACACCATATATTTT
>TRBV4-2|TRBD2|many|TRBJ2-2|17
CASSQEVAGGPGGELFF
TGTGCCAGCAGCCAAGAGGTCGCGGGGGGGCCGGGCGGGGAGCTGTTTTTT
>TRBV29-1|-|-|TRBJ1-1|14
CSVEGDIDGTEAFF
TGCAGCGTTGAAGGTGACATAGACGGCACTGAAGCTTTCTTT
>TRBV6-4|-|many|TRBJ2-1|14
CASSEGTGSNEQFF
TGTGCCAGCAGTGAGGGGACTGGAAGCAATGAGCAGTTCTTC
>TRBV5-1|TRBD1|many|TRBJ2-2|16
CASSPQGPANTGELFF
TGCGCCAGCAGCCCACAGGGGCCCGCGAACACCGGGGAGCTGTTTTTT
>TRBV7-2|TRBD1|many|TRBJ2-7|15
CASSLDGQGFYEQYF
TGTGCCAGCAGCTTAGATGGACAGGGGTTCTACGAGCAGTACTTC
>TRBV20-1|TRBD1|many|TRBJ2-3|14
CSARRGTGGSGQYF
TGCAGTGCTAGGAGGGGGACAGGGGGCAGTGGGCAGTATTTT
>TRBV4-1|-|many|TRBJ1-5|16
CASSPAWEDRNQPQHF
TGCGCCAGCAGCCCGGCCTGGGAGGATCGCAATCAGCCCCAGCATTTT
>TRBV11-2|TRBD1|-|TRBJ2-3|14
CASSVQGHTDTQYF
TGTGCCAGCAGTGTACAGGGGCACACAGATACGCAGTATTTT
>TRBV12-3/TRBV12-4|-|many|TRBJ2-3|11
CASGGGDTQYF
TGTGCCAGCGGAGGTGGGGATACGCAGTATTTT
>TRBV5-1|-|many|TRBJ1-6|15
CASSLGVAGNSPLHF
TGCGCCAGCAGCTTAGGGGTTGCGGGGAATTCACCCCTCCACTTT
>TRBV20-1|TRBD1|many|TRBJ1-4|15
CSARDIGGSGEKLFF
TGCAGTGCTAGAGATATAGGGGGCTCGGGTGAAAAACTGTTTTTT
>TRBV12-3/TRBV12-4|-|many|TRBJ1-1|15
CASSSLRDMNTEAFF
TGTGCCAGCAGTTCTCTCAGGGATATGAACACTGAAGCTTTCTTT
>TRBV7-2|-|-|TRBJ1-2|14
CASSSPEGSYGYTF
TGTGCCAGCAGCTCACCGGAGGGGTCCTATGGCTACACCTTC
>TRBV5-6|-|many|TRBJ1-5|13
CASSLGGAGPQHF
TGTGCCAGCAGCTTGGGGGGGGCGGGACCCCAGCATTTT
>TRBV7-3|-|few|TRBJ2-5|13
CASSLSGEETQYF
TGTGCCAGCAGCTTAAGCGGGGAAGAGACCCAGTACTTC
>TRBV20-1|-|many|TRBJ2-1|13
CSARRTGVDEQFF
TGCAGTGCTCGAAGGACTGGGGTCGATGAGCAGTTCTTC
>TRBV7-8|-|few|TRBJ2-7|14
CASSLASVTYEQYF
TGTGCCAGCAGCTTAGCTTCAGTAACCTACGAGCAGTACTTC
>TRBV20-1|TRBD1|many|TRBJ1-1|15
CSALTPGQGSTEAFF
TGCAGTGCTCTCACCCCCGGACAGGGAAGCACTGAAGCTTTCTTT